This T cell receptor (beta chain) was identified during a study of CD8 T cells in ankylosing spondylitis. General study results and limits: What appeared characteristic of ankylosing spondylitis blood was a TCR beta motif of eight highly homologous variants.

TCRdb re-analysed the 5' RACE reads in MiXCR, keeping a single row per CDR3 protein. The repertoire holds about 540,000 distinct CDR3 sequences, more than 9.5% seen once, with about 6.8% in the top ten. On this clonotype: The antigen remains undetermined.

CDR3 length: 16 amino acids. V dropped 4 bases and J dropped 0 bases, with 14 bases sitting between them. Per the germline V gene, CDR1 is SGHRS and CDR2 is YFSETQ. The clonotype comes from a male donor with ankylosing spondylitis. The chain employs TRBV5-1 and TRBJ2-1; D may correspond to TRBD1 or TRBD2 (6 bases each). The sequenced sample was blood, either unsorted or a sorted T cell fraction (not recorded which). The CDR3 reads CASSGSGGGSYNEQFF. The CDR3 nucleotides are TGCGCCAGCAGCGGTAGCGGAGGGGGCTCCTACAATGAGCAGTTCTTC.